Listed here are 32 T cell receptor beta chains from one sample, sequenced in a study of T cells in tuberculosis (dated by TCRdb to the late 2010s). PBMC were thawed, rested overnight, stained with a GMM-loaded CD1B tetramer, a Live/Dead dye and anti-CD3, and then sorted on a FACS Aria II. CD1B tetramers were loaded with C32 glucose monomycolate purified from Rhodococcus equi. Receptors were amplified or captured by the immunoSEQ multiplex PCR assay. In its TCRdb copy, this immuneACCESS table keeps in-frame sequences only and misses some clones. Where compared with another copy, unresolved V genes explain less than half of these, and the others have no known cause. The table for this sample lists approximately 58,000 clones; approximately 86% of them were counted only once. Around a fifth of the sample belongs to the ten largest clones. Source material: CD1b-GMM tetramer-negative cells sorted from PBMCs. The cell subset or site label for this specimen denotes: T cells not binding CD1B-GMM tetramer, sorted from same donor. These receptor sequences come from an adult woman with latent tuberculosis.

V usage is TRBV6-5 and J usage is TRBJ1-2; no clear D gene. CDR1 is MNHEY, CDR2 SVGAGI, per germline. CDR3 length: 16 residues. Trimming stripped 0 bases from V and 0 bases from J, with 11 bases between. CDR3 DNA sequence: TGTGCCAGCAGTTACTCGGGCAGGATAGCTAACTATGGCTACACCTTC. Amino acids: CASSYSGRIANYGYTF.

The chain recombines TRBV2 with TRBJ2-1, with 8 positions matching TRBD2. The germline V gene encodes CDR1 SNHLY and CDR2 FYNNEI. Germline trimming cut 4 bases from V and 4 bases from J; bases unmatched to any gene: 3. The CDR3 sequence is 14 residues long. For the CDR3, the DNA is TGTGCCAGCAGTGTGGCGGGGGGTTACAATGAGCAGTTCTTC. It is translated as CASSVAGGYNEQFF.

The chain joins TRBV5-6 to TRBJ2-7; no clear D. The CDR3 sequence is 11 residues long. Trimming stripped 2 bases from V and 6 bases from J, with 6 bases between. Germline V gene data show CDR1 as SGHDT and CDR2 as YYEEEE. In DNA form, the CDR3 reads TGTGCCAGCAGCTTACGCGGCGAGCAGTACTTC. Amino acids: CASSLRGEQYF.

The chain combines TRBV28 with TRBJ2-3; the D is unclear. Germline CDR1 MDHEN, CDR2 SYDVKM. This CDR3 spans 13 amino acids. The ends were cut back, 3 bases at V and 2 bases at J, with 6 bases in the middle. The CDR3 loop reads CASSLGFTDTQYF. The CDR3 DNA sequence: TGTGCCAGCAGTTTGGGCTTCACAGATACGCAGTATTTT.

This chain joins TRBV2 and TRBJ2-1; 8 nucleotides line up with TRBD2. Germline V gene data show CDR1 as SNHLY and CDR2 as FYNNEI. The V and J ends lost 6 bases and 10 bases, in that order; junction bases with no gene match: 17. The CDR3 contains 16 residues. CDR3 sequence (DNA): TGTGCCAGCAGCGATAGGACTAGGAGCGGGAGTAGGGAGCAGTTCTTC. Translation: CASSDRTRSGSREQFF.

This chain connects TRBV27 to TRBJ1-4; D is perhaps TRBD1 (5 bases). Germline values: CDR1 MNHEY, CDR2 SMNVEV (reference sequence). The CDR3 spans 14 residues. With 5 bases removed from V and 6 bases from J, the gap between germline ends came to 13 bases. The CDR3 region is CASSQMTADEKLFF. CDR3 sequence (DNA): TGTGCCAGCAGTCAAATGACAGCAGATGAAAAACTGTTTTTT.

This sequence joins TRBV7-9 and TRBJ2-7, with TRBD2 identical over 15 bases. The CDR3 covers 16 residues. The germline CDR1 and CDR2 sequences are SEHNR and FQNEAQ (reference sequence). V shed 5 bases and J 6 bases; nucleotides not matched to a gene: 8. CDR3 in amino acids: CASSQGLAGGRGEQYF. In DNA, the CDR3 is TGTGCCAGCAGCCAAGGACTAGCGGGGGGGCGGGGCGAGCAGTACTTC.

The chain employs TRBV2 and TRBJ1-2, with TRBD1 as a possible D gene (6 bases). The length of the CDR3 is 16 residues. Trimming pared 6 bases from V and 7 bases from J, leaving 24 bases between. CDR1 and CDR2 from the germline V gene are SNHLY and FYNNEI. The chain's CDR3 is CASRRGVGGLRGGYTF. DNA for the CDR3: TGTGCCAGCAGGAGGGGCGTCGGGGGGCTGAGGGGTGGCTACACCTTC. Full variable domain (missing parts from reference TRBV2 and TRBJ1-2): EPEVTQTPSHQVTQMGQEVILRCVPISNHLYFYWYRQILGQKVEFLVSFYNNEISEKSEIFDDQFSVERPDGSNFTLKIRSTKLEDSAMYFCASRRGVGGLRGGYTFGSGTRLTVV.

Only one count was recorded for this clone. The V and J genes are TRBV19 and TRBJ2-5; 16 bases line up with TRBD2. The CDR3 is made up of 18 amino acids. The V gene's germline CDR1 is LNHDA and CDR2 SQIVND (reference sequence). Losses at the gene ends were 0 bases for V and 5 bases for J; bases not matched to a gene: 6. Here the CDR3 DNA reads TGTGCCAGTAGTATAGATGGGACTAGCGGGAGGGCGCGGGAGACCCAGTACTTC. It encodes CASSIDGTSGRARETQYF. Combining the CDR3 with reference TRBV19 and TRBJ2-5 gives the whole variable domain DGGITQSPKYLFRKEGQNVTLSCEQNLNHDAMYWYRQDPGQGLRLIYYSQIVNDFQKGDIAEGYSVSREKKESFPLTVTSAQKNPTAFYLCASSIDGTSGRARETQYFGPGTRLLVL.

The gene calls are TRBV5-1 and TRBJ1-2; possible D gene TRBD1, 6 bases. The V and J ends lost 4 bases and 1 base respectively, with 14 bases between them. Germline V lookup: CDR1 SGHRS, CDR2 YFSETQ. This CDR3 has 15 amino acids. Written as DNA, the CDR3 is TGCGCCAGCAGCCACCCCACAGGGTATAACTATGGCTACACCTTC. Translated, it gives CASSHPTGYNYGYTF.

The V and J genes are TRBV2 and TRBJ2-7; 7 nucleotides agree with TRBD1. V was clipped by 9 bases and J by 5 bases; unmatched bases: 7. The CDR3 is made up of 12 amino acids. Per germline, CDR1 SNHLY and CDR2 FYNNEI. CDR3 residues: CASEGQSNEQYF. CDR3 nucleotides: TGTGCCAGTGAGGGACAGTCCAACGAGCAGTACTTC.

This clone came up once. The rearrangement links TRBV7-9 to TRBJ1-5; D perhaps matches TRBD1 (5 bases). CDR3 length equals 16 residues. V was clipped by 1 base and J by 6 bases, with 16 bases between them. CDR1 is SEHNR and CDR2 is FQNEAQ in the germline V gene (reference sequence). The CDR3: CASSLGGLGPPQPQHF. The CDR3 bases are TGTGCCAGCAGCTTAGGAGGCTTGGGGCCCCCTCAGCCCCAGCATTTT.

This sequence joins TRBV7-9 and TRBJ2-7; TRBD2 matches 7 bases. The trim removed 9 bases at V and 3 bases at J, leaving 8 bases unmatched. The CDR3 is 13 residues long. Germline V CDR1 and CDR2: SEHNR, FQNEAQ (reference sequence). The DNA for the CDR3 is TGTGCCAGTGGGGGGGATTTCCGCTACGAGCAGTACTTC. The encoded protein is CASGGDFRYEQYF.

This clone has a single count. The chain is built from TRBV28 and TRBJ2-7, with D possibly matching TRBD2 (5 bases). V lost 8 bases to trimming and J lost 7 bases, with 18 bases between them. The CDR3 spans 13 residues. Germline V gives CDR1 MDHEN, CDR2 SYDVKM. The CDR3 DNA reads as TGTGCCAGCCTCTTTCGCCGGTCGGGGGAGCAGTACTTC. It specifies CASLFRRSGEQYF.

The CDR3 DNA is TGCGCCAGCAGCCGTCGTTACCGACTGAACACCGGGGAGCTGTTTTTT. It codes for CASSRRYRLNTGELFF. The gene calls are TRBV4-3 and TRBJ2-2; D not resolved. Germline CDR1 LGHNA, CDR2 YSLEER. The CDR3 is 16 amino acids. Trimming stripped 4 bases from V and 1 base from J, with 13 bases between.

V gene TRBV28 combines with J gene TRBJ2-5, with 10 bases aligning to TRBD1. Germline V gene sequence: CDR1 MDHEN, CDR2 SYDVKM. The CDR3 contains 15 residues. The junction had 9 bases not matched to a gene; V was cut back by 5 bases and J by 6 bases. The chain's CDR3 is CASSGGQGGRKTQYF. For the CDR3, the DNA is TGTGCCAGCAGTGGAGGACAGGGGGGGAGAAAGACCCAGTACTTC. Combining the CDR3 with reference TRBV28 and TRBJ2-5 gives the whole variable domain DVKVTQSSRYLVKRTGEKVFLECVQDMDHENMFWYRQDPGLGLRLIYFSYDVKMKEKGDIPEGYSVSREKKERFSLILESASTNQTSMYLCASSGGQGGRKTQYFGPGTRLLVL.

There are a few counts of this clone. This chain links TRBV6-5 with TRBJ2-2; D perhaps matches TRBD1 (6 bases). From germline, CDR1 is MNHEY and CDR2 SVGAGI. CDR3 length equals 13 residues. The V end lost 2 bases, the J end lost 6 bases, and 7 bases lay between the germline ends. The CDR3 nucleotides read TGTGCCAGCAGTTACGGACAGTCCGGGGAGCTGTTTTTT. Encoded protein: CASSYGQSGELFF.

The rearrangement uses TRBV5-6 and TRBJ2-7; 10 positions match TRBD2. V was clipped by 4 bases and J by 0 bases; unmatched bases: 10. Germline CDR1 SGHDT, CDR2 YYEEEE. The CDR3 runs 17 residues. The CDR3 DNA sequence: TGTGCCAGCAGCCTCCGTTCTAGCGGGGGCCGCTCCTACGAGCAGTACTTC. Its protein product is CASSLRSSGGRSYEQYF.

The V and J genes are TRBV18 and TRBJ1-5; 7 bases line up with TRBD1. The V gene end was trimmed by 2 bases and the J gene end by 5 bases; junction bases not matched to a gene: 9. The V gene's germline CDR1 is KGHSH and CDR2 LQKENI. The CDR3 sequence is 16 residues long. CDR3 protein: CASSPESGGWDQPQHF. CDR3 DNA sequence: TGTGCCAGCTCACCAGAATCAGGGGGTTGGGATCAGCCCCAGCATTTT.

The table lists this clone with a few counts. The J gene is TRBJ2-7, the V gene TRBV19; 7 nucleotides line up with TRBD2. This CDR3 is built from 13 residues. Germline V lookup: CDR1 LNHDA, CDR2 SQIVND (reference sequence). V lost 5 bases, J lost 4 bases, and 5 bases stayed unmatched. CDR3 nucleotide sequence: TGTGCCAGTAGTCCGGCGGGGGATTACGAGCAGTACTTC. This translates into CASSPAGDYEQYF.

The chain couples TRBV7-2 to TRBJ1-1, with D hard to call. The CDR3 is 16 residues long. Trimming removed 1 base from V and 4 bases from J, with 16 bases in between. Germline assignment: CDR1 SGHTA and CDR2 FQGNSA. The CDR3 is CASSLVVQNRGTEAFF. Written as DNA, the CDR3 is TGTGCCAGCAGCTTAGTTGTCCAAAACCGGGGCACTGAAGCTTTCTTT. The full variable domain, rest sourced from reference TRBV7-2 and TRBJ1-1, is GAGVSQSPSNKVTEKGKDVELRCDPISGHTALYWYRQSLGQGLEFLIYFQGNSAPDKSGLPSDRFSAERTGGSVSTLTIQRTQQEDSAVYLCASSLVVQNRGTEAFFGQGTRLTVV.

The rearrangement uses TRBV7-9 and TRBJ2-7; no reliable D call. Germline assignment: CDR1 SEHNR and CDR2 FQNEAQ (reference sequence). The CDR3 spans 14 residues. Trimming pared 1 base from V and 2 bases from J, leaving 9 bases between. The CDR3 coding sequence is TGTGCCAGCAGCTTAGTGGAACAGCCCTACGAGCAGTACTTC. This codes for CASSLVEQPYEQYF.

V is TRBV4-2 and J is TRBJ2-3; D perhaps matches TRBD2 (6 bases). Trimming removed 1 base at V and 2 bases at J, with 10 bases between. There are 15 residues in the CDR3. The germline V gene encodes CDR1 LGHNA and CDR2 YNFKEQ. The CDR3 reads CASSQVGLPTDTQYF. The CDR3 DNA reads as TGTGCCAGCAGCCAAGTGGGACTGCCCACAGATACGCAGTATTTT.

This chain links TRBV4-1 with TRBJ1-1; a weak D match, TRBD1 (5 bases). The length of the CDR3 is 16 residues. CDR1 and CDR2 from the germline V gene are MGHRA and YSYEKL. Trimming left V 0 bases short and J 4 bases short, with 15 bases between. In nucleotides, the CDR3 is TGCGCCAGCAGCCAAGAAGTGGCGGGGGAGGGCACTGAAGCTTTCTTT. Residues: CASSQEVAGEGTEAFF.

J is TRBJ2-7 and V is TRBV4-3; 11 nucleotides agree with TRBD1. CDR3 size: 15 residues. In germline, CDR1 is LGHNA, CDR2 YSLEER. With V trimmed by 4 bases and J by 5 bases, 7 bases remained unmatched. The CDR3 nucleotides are TGCGCCAGCAGCCTCGTCGGGACAGGGGGGAACGAGCAGTACTTC. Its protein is CASSLVGTGGNEQYF.

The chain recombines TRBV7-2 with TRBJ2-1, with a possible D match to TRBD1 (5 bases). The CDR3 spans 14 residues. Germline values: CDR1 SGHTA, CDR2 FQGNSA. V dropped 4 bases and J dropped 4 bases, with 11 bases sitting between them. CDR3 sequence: CASSSRQSYNEQFF. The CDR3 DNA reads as TGTGCCAGCAGCTCGCGACAGTCTTACAATGAGCAGTTCTTC.

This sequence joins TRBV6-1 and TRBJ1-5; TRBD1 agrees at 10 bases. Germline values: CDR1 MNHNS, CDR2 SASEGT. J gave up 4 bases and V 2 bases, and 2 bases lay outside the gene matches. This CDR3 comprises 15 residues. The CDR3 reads CASSEWGQGNQPQHF. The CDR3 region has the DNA TGTGCCAGCAGTGAATGGGGACAGGGGAATCAGCCCCAGCATTTT.

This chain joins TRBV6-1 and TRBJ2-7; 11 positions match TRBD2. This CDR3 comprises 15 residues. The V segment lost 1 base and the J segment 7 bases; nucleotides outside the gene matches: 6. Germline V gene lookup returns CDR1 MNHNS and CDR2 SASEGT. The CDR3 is CASSEDSGGGSEQYF. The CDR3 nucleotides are TGTGCCAGCAGTGAAGATAGCGGGGGGGGTAGTGAGCAGTACTTC.

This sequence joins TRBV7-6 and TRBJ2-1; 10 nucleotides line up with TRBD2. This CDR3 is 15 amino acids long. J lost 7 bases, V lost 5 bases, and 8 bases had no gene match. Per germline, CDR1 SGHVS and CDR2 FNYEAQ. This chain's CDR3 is CASSPSGGAANEQFF. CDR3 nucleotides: TGTGCCAGCAGCCCGAGCGGGGGGGCGGCGAATGAGCAGTTCTTC. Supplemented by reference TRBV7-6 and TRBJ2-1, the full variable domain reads GAGVSQSPRYKVTKRGQDVALRCDPISGHVSLYWYRQALGQGPEFLTYFNYEAQQDKSGLPNDRFSAERPEGSISTLTIQRTEQRDSAMYRCASSPSGGAANEQFFGPGTRLTVL.

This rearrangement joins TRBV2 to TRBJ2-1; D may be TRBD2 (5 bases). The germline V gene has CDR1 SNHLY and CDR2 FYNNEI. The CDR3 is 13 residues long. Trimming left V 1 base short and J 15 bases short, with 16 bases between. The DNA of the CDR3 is TGTGCCAGCAGTGAAGTTGCGGCTACTAGACTGTTCTTC. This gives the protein CASSEVAATRLFF. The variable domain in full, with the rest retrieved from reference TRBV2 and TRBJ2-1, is EPEVTQTPSHQVTQMGQEVILRCVPISNHLYFYWYRQILGQKVEFLVSFYNNEISEKSEIFDDQFSVERPDGSNFTLKIRSTKLEDSAMYFCASSEVAATRLFFGPGTRLTVL.

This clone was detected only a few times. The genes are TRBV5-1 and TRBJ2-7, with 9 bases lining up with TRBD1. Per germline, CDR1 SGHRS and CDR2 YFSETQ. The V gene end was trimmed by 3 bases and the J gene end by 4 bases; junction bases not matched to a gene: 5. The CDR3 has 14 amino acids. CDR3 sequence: CASSSGTGLYEQYF. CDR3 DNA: TGCGCCAGCAGCTCCGGGACAGGGTTGTACGAGCAGTACTTC.

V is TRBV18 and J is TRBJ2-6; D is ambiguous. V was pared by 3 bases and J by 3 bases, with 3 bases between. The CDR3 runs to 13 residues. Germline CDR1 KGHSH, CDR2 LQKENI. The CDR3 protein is CASSPGGANVLTF. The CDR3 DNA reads TGTGCCAGCTCACCCGGTGGGGCCAACGTCCTGACTTTC.